A single sample is the source of the 5 T cell receptor beta chains below, sequenced in a study of identical twins. A single record per CDR3 protein comes from TCRdb applying MiXCR to the 5' RACE reads. Of 1.5 million to 2 million distinct CDR3 sequences in the sample, roughly a third were seen once. Input material: cord blood. Receptor source: a newborn girl in good health.

This clonotype came up a few times. The chain is built from TRBV20-1 and TRBJ2-5, with 9 positions matching TRBD2. Near its end, the DNA agrees better with TRBJ2-7, so the J call may be wrong. CDR3 length: 15 residues. In germline, CDR1 is DFQATT, CDR2 SNEGSKA (reference sequence). The CDR3 protein is CSARDETSGRYEQYF. The CDR3 DNA reads as TGCAGTGCTAGAGATGAGACTAGCGGACGTTACGAGCAGTACTTC.

There are many counts of this clonotype. This chain links TRBV6-2 or TRBV6-3 with TRBJ2-3; the D gene is possibly TRBD1 (6 bases). The CDR3 extends over 15 amino acids. V gave up 2 bases and J gave up 2 bases, with 11 bases separating them. Germline CDR1 reads MNHEY; CDR2 reads SVGEGT. The CDR3 DNA reads TGTGCCAGCAGTTACCACAGGGCTTCCACAGATACGCAGTATTTT. Residues: CASSYHRASTDTQYF.

This chain uses TRBV3-1 with TRBJ1-1; TRBD1 agrees at 7 bases. Germline CDR1 and CDR2: LGHDT and YNNKEL (reference sequence). V lost 6 bases and J lost 3; bases outside the gene matches: 4. This CDR3 has 13 residues. The CDR3 sequence: CASRTGFYTEAFF. The CDR3 nucleotides read TGTGCCAGCAGGACAGGGTTTTACACTGAAGCTTTCTTT.

The chain uses TRBV27 and TRBJ2-7, with 10 positions matching TRBD2. Looked up from germline, CDR1 is MNHEY and CDR2 is SMNVEV (reference sequence). The CDR3 totals 17 residues. Unmatched junction bases numbered 10, after V lost 3 bases and J lost 2 bases. CDR3 nucleotides: TGTGCCAGCAGTTTCCCCCCACTAGCGGGAAGCCCCTACGAGCAGTACTTC. Translated, it gives CASSFPPLAGSPYEQYF.

In this sample, this clonotype turned up a few times. The rearrangement joins TRBV18 to TRBJ1-5; D ambiguous. CDR1 is KGHSH, CDR2 LQKENI, per germline. V shed 2 bases and J shed 4 bases, with 15 bases lying between them. The CDR3 extends over 16 amino acids. The CDR3: CASSPEYRERNQPQHF. DNA for the CDR3: TGTGCCAGCTCACCAGAGTATAGGGAGAGGAATCAGCCCCAGCATTTT.